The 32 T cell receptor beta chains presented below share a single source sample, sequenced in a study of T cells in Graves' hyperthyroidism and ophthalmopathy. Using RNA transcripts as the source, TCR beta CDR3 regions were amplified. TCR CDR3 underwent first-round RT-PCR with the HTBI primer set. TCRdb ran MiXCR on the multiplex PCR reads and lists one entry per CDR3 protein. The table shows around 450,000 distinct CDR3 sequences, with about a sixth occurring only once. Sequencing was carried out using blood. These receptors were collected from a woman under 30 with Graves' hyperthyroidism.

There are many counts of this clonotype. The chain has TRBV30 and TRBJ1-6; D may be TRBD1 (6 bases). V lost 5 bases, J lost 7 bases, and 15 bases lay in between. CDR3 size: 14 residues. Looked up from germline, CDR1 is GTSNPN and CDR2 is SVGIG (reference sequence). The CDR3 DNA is TGTGCCTGGGGGCGGGGGCAGCCCAATTCACCCCTCCACTTT. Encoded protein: CAWGRGQPNSPLHF.

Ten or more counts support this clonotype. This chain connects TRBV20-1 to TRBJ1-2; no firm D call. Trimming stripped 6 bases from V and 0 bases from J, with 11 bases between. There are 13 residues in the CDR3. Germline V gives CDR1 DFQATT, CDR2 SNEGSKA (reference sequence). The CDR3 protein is CSAPTDTNYGYTF. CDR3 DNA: TGCAGTGCCCCGACGGATACTAACTATGGCTACACCTTC.

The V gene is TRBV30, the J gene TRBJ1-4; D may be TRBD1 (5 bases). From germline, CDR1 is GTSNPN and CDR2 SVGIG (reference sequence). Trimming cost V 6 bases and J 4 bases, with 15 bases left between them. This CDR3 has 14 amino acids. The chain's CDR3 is CACGGRGFNEKLFF. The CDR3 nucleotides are TGTGCCTGCGGTGGTCGGGGGTTTAATGAAAAACTGTTTTTT.

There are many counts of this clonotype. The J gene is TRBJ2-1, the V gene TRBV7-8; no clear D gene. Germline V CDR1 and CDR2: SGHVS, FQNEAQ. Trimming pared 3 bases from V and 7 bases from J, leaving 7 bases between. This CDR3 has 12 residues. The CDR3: CASSFPLNEQFF. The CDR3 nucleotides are TGTGCCAGCAGCTTCCCTCTTAATGAGCAGTTCTTC.

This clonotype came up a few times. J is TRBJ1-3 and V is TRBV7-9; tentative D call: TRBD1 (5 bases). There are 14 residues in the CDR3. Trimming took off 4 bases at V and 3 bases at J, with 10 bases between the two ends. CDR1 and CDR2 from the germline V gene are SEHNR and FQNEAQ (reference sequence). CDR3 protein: CASSSVGLGNTIYF. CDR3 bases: TGTGCCAGCAGCTCGGTGGGACTTGGAAACACCATATATTTT.

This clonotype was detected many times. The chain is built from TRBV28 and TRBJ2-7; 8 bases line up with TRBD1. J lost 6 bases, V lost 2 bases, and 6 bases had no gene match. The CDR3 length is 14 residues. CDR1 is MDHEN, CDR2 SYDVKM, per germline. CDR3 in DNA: TGTGCCAGCAGTTTAAATGCCAGGGGGCGCGAGCAGTACTTC. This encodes CASSLNARGREQYF.

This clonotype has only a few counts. The chain's CDR3 is CASSLGGAWVYEQYF. DNA for the CDR3: TGTGCCAGCAGCCTTGGGGGGGCTTGGGTCTACGAGCAGTACTTC. V and J are TRBV12-3 or TRBV12-4 and TRBJ2-7; TRBD2 might be the D (7 bases). CDR3 length: 15 amino acids. Between the trimmed V and J ends, which lost 6 bases and 3 bases, there was a span of 18 bases.

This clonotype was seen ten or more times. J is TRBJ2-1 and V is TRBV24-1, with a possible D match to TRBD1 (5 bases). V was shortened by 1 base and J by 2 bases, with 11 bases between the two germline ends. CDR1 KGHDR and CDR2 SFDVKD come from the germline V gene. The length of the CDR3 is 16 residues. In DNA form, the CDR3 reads TGTGCCACCAGTGATTTTAACAGGCCAGCCTACAATGAGCAGTTCTTC. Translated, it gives CATSDFNRPAYNEQFF.

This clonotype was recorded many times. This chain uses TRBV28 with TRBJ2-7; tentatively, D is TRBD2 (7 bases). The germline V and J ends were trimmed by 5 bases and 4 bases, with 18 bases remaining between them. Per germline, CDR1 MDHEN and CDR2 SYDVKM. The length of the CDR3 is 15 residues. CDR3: CASSTRGGVIYEQYF. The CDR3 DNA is TGTGCCAGCAGTACCCGAGGGGGGGTTATATACGAGCAGTACTTC. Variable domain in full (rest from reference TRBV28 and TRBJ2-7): DVKVTQSSRYLVKRTGEKVFLECVQDMDHENMFWYRQDPGLGLRLIYFSYDVKMKEKGDIPEGYSVSREKKERFSLILESASTNQTSMYLCASSTRGGVIYEQYFGPGTRLTVT.

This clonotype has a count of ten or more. The chain's CDR3 is CASSSSVESSYEQYF. The CDR3 DNA reads as TGTGCCAGCAGCTCTAGCGTGGAAAGCTCCTACGAGCAGTACTTC. The chain carries TRBV12-3 or TRBV12-4 and TRBJ2-7, with a tentative D call TRBD2 (6 bases). The CDR3 length is 15 residues. V was pared by 6 bases and J by 0 bases, with 15 bases between.

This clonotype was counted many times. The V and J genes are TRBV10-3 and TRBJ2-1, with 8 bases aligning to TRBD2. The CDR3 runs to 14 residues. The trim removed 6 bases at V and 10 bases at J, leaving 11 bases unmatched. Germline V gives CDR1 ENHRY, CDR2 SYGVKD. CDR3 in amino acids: CAISLSGRAGEQFF. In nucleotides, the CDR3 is TGTGCCATCAGCCTATCCGGGAGGGCCGGGGAGCAGTTCTTC.

The CDR3 reads CASSYSGGGADTQYF. The CDR3 nucleotides are TGTGCCAGCAGTTATAGCGGGGGGGGGGCAGATACGCAGTATTTT. The chain links TRBV6-2 or TRBV6-3 to TRBJ2-3, with 11 positions matching TRBD2. The germline V gene has CDR1 MNHEY and CDR2 SVGEGT. The CDR3 spans 15 residues. Trimming cost V 3 bases and J 4 bases; bases outside gene matches: 3.

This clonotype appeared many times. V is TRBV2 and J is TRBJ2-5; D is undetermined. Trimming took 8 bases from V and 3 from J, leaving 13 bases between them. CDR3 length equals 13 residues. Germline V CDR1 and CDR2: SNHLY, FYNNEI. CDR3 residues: CASGHGQKETQYF. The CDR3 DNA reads TGTGCCAGCGGGCACGGTCAGAAAGAGACCCAGTACTTC. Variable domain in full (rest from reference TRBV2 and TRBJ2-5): EPEVTQTPSHQVTQMGQEVILRCVPISNHLYFYWYRQILGQKVEFLVSFYNNEISEKSEIFDDQFSVERPDGSNFTLKIRSTKLEDSAMYFCASGHGQKETQYFGPGTRLLVL.

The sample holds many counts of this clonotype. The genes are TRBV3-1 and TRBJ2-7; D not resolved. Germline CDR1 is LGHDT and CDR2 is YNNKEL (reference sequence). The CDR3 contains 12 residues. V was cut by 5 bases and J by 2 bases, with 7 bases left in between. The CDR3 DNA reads TGTGCCAGCAGCAAAGGTGCCTACGAGCAGTACTTC. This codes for CASSKGAYEQYF.

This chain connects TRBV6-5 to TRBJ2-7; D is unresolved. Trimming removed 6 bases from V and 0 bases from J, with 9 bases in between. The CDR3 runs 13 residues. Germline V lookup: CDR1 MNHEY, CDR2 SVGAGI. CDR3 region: CASRGSSSYEQYF. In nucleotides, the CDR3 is TGTGCCAGCAGAGGCTCGAGCTCCTACGAGCAGTACTTC.

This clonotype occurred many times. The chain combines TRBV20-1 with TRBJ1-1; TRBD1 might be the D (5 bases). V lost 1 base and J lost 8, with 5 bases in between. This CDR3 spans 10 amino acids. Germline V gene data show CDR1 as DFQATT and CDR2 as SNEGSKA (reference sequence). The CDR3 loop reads CSARGTEAFF. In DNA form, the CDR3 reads TGCAGTGCTAGAGGGACAGAAGCTTTCTTT.

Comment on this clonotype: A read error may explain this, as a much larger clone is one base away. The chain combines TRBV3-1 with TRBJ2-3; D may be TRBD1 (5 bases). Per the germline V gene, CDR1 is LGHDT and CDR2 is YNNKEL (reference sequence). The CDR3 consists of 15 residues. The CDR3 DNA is TGTGCCAGCAGCCACCCCTCTGATCCCACAGGTACGCAGTATTTT. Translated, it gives CASSHPSDPTGTQYF.

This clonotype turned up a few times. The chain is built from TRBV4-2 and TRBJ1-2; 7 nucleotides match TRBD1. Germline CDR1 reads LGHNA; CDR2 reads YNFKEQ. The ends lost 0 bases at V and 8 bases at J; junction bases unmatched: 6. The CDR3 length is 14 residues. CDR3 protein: CASSQEEGARGYTF. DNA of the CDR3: TGTGCCAGCAGCCAAGAGGAGGGGGCGCGAGGCTACACCTTC.

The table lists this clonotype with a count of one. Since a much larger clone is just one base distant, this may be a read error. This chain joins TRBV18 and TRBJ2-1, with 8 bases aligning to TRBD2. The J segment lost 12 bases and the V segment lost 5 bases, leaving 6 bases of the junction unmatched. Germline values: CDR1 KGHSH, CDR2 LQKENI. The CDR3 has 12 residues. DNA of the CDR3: TGTGCCAGCTCATCGGGACTAGGTGGGCAGTTCTTC. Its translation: CASSSGLGGQFF.

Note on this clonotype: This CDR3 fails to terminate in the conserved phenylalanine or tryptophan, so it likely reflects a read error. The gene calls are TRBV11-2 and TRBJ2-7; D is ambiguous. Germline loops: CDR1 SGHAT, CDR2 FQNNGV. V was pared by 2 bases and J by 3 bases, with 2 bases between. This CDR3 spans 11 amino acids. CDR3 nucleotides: TGTGCCAGCAGCTTAATCTACGAGCAGTACTTG. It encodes CASSLIYEQYL.

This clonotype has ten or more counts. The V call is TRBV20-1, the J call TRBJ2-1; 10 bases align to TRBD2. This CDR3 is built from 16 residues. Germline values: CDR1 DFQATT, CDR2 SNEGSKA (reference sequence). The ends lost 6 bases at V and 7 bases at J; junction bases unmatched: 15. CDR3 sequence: CSARGGSGGAGNEQFF. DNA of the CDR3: TGCAGTGCCCGGGGGGGGAGCGGGGGGGCTGGGAATGAGCAGTTCTTC.

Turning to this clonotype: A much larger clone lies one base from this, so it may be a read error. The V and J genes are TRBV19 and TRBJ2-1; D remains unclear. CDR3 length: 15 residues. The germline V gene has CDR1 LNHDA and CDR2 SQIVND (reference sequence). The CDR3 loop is CTSIGRSRAYNEQFF. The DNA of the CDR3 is TGTACCAGTATTGGCCGCTCGCGAGCCTACAATGAGCAGTTCTTC.

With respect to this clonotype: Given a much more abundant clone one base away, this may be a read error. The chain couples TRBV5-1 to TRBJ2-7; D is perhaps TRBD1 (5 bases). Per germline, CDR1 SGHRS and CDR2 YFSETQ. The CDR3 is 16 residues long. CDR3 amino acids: CASSTVTETFSYEQYF. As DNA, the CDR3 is TGTGCCAGCAGCACCGTGACAGAGACTTTCTCCTACGAGCAGTACTTC.

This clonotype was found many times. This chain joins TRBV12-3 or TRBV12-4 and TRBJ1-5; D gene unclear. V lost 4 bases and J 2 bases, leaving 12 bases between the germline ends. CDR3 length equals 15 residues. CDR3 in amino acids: CASSSNGRGNQPQHF. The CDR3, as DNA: TGTGCCAGCAGTTCAAACGGCCGGGGCAATCAGCCCCAGCATTTT.

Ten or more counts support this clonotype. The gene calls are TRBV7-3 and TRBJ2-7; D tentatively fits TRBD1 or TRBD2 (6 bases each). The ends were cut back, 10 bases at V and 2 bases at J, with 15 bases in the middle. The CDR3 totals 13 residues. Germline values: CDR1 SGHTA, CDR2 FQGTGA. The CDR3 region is CATSRGDAYEQYF. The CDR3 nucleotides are TGTGCCACCTCAAGGGGGGACGCCTACGAGCAGTACTTC.

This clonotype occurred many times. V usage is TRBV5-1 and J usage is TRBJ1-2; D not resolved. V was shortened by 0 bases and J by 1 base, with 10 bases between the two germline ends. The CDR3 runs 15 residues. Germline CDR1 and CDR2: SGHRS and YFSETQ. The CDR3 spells CASSLAGSNNYGYTF. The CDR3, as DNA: TGCGCCAGCAGCTTGGCCGGGTCAAATAACTATGGCTACACCTTC.

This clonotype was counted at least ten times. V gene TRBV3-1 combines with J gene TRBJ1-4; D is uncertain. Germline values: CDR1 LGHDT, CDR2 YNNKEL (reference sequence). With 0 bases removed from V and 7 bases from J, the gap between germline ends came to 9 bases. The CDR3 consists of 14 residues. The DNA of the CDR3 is TGTGCCAGCAGCCAAGATAACCGGGCTGAAAAACTGTTTTTT. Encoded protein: CASSQDNRAEKLFF.

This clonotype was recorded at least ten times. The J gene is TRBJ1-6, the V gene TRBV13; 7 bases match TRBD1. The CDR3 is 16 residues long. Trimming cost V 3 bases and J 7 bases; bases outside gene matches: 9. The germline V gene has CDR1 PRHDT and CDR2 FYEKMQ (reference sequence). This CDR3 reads CASSLTTGVGNSPLHF. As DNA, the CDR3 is TGTGCCAGCAGCTTGACAACAGGGGTGGGGAATTCACCCCTCCACTTT.

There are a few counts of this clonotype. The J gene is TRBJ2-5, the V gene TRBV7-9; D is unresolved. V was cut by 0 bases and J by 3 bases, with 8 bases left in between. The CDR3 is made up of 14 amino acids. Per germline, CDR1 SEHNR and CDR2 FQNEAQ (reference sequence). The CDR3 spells CASSLAGQKETQYF. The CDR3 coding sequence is TGTGCCAGCAGCTTAGCCGGGCAGAAAGAGACCCAGTACTTC.

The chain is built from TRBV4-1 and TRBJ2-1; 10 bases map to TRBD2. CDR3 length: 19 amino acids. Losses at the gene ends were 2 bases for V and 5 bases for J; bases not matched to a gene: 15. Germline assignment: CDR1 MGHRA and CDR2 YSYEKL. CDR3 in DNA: TGCGCCAGCAGCCAATTTAGGCTAGCGGGAGAGGGGTTCGACAATGAGCAGTTCTTC. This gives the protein CASSQFRLAGEGFDNEQFF.

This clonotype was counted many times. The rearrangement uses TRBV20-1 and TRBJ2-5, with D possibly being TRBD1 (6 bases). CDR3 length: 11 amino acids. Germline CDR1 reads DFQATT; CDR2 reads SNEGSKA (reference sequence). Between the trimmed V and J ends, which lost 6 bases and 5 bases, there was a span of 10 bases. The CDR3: CSAPGVETQYF. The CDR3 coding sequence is TGCAGTGCCCCAGGGGTCGAGACCCAGTACTTC.

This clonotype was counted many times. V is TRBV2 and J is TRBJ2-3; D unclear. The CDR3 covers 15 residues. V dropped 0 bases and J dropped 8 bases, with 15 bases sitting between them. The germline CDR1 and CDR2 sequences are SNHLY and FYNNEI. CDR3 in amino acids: CASSEANSGPGTQYF. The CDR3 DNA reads TGTGCCAGCAGTGAAGCCAACTCCGGACCGGGTACGCAGTATTTT.